This is a list of T cell receptor beta chains from one sample in a study of CD8 T cells in Susac syndrome. TCRdb processed the immunoSEQ multiplex PCR reads anew with MiXCR; each CDR3 protein has one entry. Of 80,000 or so distinct CDR3 sequences in the sample, about 92% were seen once. What was sequenced was CD4+ T cells from PBMCs. These receptors originate from a human donor with Susac syndrome. Each CDR3 is given with its conserved first and last residue. D genes are given only for firm matches. Where a row states a size, it is once, few, many or the class of an expanded clone; other rows omit it.

V: TRBV5-1
size: -
D: TRBD1
J: TRBJ2-3
CDR3: CASSLGTGPQYF
DNA: TGCGCCAGCAGCTTGGGGACAGGGCCGCAGTATTTT

V: TRBV28
size: once
D: -
J: TRBJ2-7
CDR3: CASSPSLEQYF
DNA: TGTGCCAGCAGTCCCTCCCTCGAGCAGTACTTC

V: TRBV12-3/TRBV12-4
size: -
D: TRBD2
J: TRBJ2-7
CDR3: CASSSGLASHEQYF
DNA: TGTGCCAGCAGTTCGGGACTAGCGAGCCACGAGCAGTACTTC

V: TRBV4-1
size: -
D: -
J: TRBJ2-2
CDR3: CASSERVRTNTGELFF
DNA: TGCGCCAGCAGCGAAAGAGTTCGGACTAACACCGGGGAGCTGTTTTTT

V: TRBV19
size: -
D: -
J: TRBJ2-5
CDR3: CASSIAGAQGTQYF
DNA: TGTGCCAGTAGTATTGCCGGGGCCCAGGGGACCCAGTACTTC

V: TRBV9
size: -
D: TRBD2
J: TRBJ2-1
CDR3: CASSVQLAANEQFF
DNA: TGTGCCAGCAGCGTACAGCTAGCGGCCAATGAGCAGTTCTTC

V: TRBV7-2
size: few
D: -
J: TRBJ2-5
CDR3: CASSLRQGVGETQYF
DNA: TGTGCCAGCAGCCTACGGCAGGGTGTAGGAGAGACCCAGTACTTC

V: TRBV7-2
size: once
D: TRBD1
J: TRBJ1-3
CDR3: CASSPLGTGGYTIYF
DNA: TGTGCCAGCAGCCCCCTGGGGACAGGGGGTTACACCATATATTTT

V: TRBV19
size: -
D: -
J: TRBJ2-7
CDR3: CASSIVGYEQYF
DNA: TGTGCCAGTAGTATAGTTGGTTACGAGCAGTACTTC

V: TRBV6-1
size: -
D: -
J: TRBJ1-5
CDR3: CASSERSGRNQPQHF
DNA: TGTGCCAGCAGTGAAAGGAGCGGGAGGAATCAGCCCCAGCATTTT

V: TRBV25-1
size: -
D: TRBD1
J: TRBJ2-1
CDR3: CASRPRGQGVRNEQFF
DNA: TGTGCCAGCAGGCCTCGGGGACAGGGGGTTCGCAATGAGCAGTTCTTC

V: TRBV6-2/TRBV6-3
size: -
D: -
J: TRBJ2-3
CDR3: CASSSSTDTQYF
DNA: TGTGCCAGCAGTTCTAGCACAGATACGCAGTATTTT

V: TRBV6-2/TRBV6-3
size: once
D: TRBD1
J: TRBJ1-5
CDR3: CASSSLTGGGIQPQHF
DNA: TGTGCCAGCAGCTCTCTTACAGGGGGAGGAATTCAGCCCCAGCATTTT

V: TRBV28
size: -
D: -
J: TRBJ1-1
CDR3: CASSLFRIRGTEAFF
DNA: TGTGCCAGCAGTTTATTCCGTATCAGGGGAACTGAAGCTTTCTTT

V: TRBV7-2
size: once
D: TRBD1
J: TRBJ2-7
CDR3: CASSLATGTEQYF
DNA: TGTGCCAGCAGCTTAGCGACAGGGACCGAGCAGTACTTC

V: TRBV2
size: -
D: -
J: TRBJ2-4
CDR3: CASSETSLTNIQYF
DNA: TGTGCCAGCAGTGAGACTAGTCTGACAAACATTCAGTACTTC

V: TRBV19
size: -
D: -
J: TRBJ2-1
CDR3: CASSIRRYEQFF
DNA: TGTGCCAGTAGTATTCGCCGTTATGAGCAGTTCTTC

V: TRBV2
size: -
D: TRBD1
J: TRBJ1-2
CDR3: CASSEGQPHF
DNA: TGTGCCAGCAGTGAGGGACAGCCCCACTTC

V: TRBV6-5
size: -
D: -
J: TRBJ1-2
CDR3: CASSSPHARGYTF
DNA: TGTGCCAGCAGTTCCCCCCACGCTCGTGGCTACACCTTC

V: TRBV20-1
size: -
D: -
J: TRBJ2-3
CDR3: CSARDWRVSTDTQYF
DNA: TGCAGTGCTAGAGACTGGCGGGTGAGCACAGATACGCAGTATTTT

V: TRBV12-3/TRBV12-4
size: -
D: -
J: TRBJ1-1
CDR3: CASSPRRGWHTEAFF
DNA: TGTGCCAGCAGTCCGAGGCGGGGATGGCACACTGAAGCTTTCTTT

V: TRBV29-1
size: -
D: TRBD1
J: TRBJ2-5
CDR3: CSVGTGSETQYF
DNA: TGCAGCGTCGGGACAGGGTCGGAGACCCAGTACTTC

V: TRBV7-2
size: -
D: -
J: TRBJ2-2
CDR3: CASSLDPLFGISATGELFF
DNA: TGTGCCAGCAGCTTAGACCCTCTCTTTGGGATTAGCGCCACCGGGGAGCTGTTTTTT

V: TRBV29-1
size: -
D: TRBD1
J: TRBJ2-4
CDR3: CSVDLREGGHRDIQYF
DNA: TGCAGCGTTGACCTAAGGGAAGGGGGCCACAGGGACATTCAGTACTTC

V: TRBV12-3/TRBV12-4
size: -
D: TRBD1
J: TRBJ1-2
CDR3: CASSREGQGSCGYTF
DNA: TGTGCCAGCAGTCGTGAGGGACAGGGAAGCTGCGGCTACACCTTC

V: TRBV7-2
size: -
D: -
J: TRBJ2-1
CDR3: CASSLVNKGNSYNEQFF
DNA: TGTGCCAGCAGCTTAGTGAATAAGGGCAACTCCTACAATGAGCAGTTCTTC

V: TRBV5-1
size: once
D: -
J: TRBJ2-2
CDR3: CASSDRSTGELFF
DNA: TGCGCCAGCAGCGACCGATCGACCGGGGAGCTGTTTTTT

V: TRBV5-4
size: -
D: TRBD2
J: TRBJ2-7
CDR3: CASSWSSGRDYEQYF
DNA: TGTGCCAGCAGCTGGTCTAGCGGGAGGGACTACGAGCAGTACTTC

V: TRBV14
size: -
D: -
J: TRBJ2-7
CDR3: CASSQGTVYEQYF
DNA: TGTGCCAGCAGCCAAGGGACAGTCTACGAGCAGTACTTC

V: TRBV7-2
size: -
D: -
J: TRBJ1-1
CDR3: CASRYDRNTEAFF
DNA: TGTGCCAGCAGGTACGACAGGAACACTGAAGCTTTCTTT

V: TRBV7-2
size: -
D: TRBD2
J: TRBJ2-5
CDR3: CASEREASGETQYF
DNA: TGTGCCAGTGAGCGGGAGGCCTCTGGTGAGACCCAGTACTTC

V: TRBV19
size: -
D: -
J: TRBJ2-5
CDR3: CASRNPKGETQYF
DNA: TGTGCCAGCCGGAACCCGAAAGGCGAGACCCAGTACTTC

V: TRBV4-2
size: -
D: -
J: TRBJ2-3
CDR3: CASSQDRTTDTQYF
DNA: TGTGCCAGCAGCCAAGATAGGACTACAGATACGCAGTATTTT

V: TRBV6-2/TRBV6-3
size: -
D: TRBD2
J: TRBJ2-7
CDR3: CASKRKGLAGVTESYEQYF
DNA: TGTGCCAGCAAACGAAAGGGACTAGCGGGGGTAACAGAATCCTACGAGCAGTACTTC

V: TRBV7-2
size: -
D: -
J: TRBJ2-3
CDR3: CASRIAVTDTQYF
DNA: TGTGCCAGCAGGATAGCGGTTACAGATACGCAGTATTTT

V: TRBV28
size: -
D: -
J: TRBJ2-7
CDR3: CASVLRPTAYEQYF
DNA: TGTGCCAGCGTTTTGCGACCCACCGCCTACGAGCAGTACTTC

V: TRBV20-1
size: -
D: -
J: TRBJ2-5
CDR3: CSAIPGETQYF
DNA: TGCAGTGCTATTCCGGGGGAGACCCAGTACTTC

V: TRBV5-4
size: -
D: -
J: TRBJ2-7
CDR3: CASSLVGASYEQYF
DNA: TGTGCCAGCAGCTTGGTAGGGGCGTCCTACGAGCAGTACTTC

V: TRBV7-2
size: -
D: -
J: TRBJ2-1
CDR3: CASSTSRGKQFF
DNA: TGTGCCAGCAGCACGAGTAGGGGGAAGCAGTTCTTC

V: TRBV3-1
size: -
D: -
J: TRBJ2-7
CDR3: CASSQVWSSYEQYF
DNA: TGTGCCAGCAGCCAAGTCTGGTCCAGCTACGAGCAGTACTTC

V: TRBV3-1
size: -
D: -
J: TRBJ2-1
CDR3: CASSQGGTLGRNEQFF
DNA: TGTGCCAGCAGCCAAGGAGGGACCCTCGGGCGGAATGAGCAGTTCTTC

V: TRBV27
size: -
D: TRBD2
J: TRBJ2-7
CDR3: CASSSSPPSGRRYEQYF
DNA: TGTGCCAGCAGTTCCTCACCCCCTAGCGGGAGAAGGTACGAGCAGTACTTC

V: TRBV18
size: -
D: -
J: TRBJ2-7
CDR3: CASSTSQGEEQYF
DNA: TGTGCCAGCTCGACCAGTCAGGGTGAGGAGCAGTACTTC

V: TRBV7-9
size: -
D: -
J: TRBJ2-3
CDR3: CASSLVGVLTDTQYF
DNA: TGTGCCAGCAGCTTAGTCGGGGTCCTCACAGATACGCAGTATTTT

V: TRBV7-9
size: -
D: TRBD1
J: TRBJ1-2
CDR3: CASSLNRGTGTANYGYTF
DNA: TGTGCCAGCAGCCTCAACCGGGGGACAGGGACAGCTAACTATGGCTACACCTTC

V: TRBV7-9
size: -
D: -
J: TRBJ1-1
CDR3: CASSLITGTEAFF
DNA: TGTGCCAGCAGCTTAATAACCGGGACTGAAGCTTTCTTT

V: TRBV19
size: -
D: -
J: TRBJ1-5
CDR3: CASRPTGGQPQHF
DNA: TGTGCCAGTAGGCCTACCGGGGGTCAGCCCCAGCATTTT

V: TRBV12-3/TRBV12-4
size: -
D: -
J: TRBJ1-1
CDR3: CASSLPPTGAGTEAFF
DNA: TGTGCCAGCAGTCTCCCCCCCACGGGCGCAGGCACTGAAGCTTTCTTT

V: TRBV7-2
size: -
D: -
J: TRBJ2-5
CDR3: CASSSFGLSQETQYF
DNA: TGTGCCAGCAGCTCTTTTGGACTCTCTCAAGAGACCCAGTACTTC

V: TRBV6-5
size: few
D: TRBD1
J: TRBJ1-2
CDR3: CASSYRGQGGYGYTF
DNA: TGTGCCAGCAGTTACCGGGGACAGGGAGGCTATGGCTACACCTTC